Below, one T cell receptor beta chain is given with its context. Its antigen is as yet unknown. The record originates from a study of cytomegalovirus exposure and HLA in healthy donors. In germline, CDR1 is WNHNN, CDR2 SYGVQD (reference sequence). This CDR3 comprises 13 residues. The V end lost 3 bases, the J end lost 5 bases, and 8 bases lay between the germline ends. The study's findings and limits: Researchers reported in a later analysis that common viral pathogens appeared linked to several top clusters. Near-uniform donor sequencing depth was presumed by presence/absence analyses.

PCR amplification relied on 60 Vbeta primers (plus 13 Jbeta primers). TCRdb's table, derived via immunoSEQ multiplex PCR, lists solely in-frame clones and lacks some. The table shows 90,000 to 120,000 clones, with 77% occurring only once. The chain joins TRBV10-1 to TRBJ1-3; tentative D call: TRBD1 (5 bases). This TCR derives from a male donor in good health and CMV-seronegative. Sample: PBMCs. CDR3 residues: CASSESGRNTIYF. CDR3 nucleotide sequence: TGCGCCAGCAGTGAATCAGGGAGAAACACCATATATTTT.